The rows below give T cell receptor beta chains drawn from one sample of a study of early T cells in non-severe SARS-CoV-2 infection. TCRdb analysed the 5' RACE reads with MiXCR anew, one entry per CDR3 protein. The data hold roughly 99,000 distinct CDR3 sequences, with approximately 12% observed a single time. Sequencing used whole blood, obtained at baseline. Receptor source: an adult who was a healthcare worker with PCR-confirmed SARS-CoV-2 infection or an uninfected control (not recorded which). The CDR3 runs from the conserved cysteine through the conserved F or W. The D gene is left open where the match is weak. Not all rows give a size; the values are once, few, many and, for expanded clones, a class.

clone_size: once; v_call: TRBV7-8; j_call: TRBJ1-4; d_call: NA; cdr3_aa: CASSLAPQGTDRATNEKLFF; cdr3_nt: TGTGCCAGCAGCTTAGCCCCCCAAGGGACGGACCGAGCAACTAATGAAAAACTGTTTTTT
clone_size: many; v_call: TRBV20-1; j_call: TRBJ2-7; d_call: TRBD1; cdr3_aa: CSARDTGTGVPYEQYF; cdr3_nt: TGCAGTGCTAGAGATACCGGGACAGGGGTTCCCTACGAGCAGTACTTC
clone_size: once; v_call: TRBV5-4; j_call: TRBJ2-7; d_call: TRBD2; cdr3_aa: CASSAGGTSTYEQYF; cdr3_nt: TGTGCCAGCAGCGCCGGAGGGACTAGCACCTACGAGCAGTACTTC
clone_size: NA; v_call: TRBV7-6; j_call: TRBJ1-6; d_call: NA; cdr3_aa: CASSLASHTGSSYNSPLHF; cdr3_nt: TGTGCCAGCAGCTTAGCGTCCCACACAGGGAGCTCCTATAATTCACCCCTCCACTTT
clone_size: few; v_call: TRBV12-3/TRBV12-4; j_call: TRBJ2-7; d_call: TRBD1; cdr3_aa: CASSDPDRGREQYF; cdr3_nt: TGTGCCAGCAGCGACCCGGACAGGGGGCGCGAGCAGTACTTC
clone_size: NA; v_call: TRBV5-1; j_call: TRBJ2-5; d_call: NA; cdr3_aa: CASRPGHLQETQYF; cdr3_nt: TGCGCCAGCCGCCCCGGACACCTCCAAGAGACCCAGTACTTC
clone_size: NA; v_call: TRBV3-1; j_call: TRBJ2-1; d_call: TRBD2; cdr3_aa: CASSRRTSGSSNEQIF; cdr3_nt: TGTGCCAGCAGCCGTAGGACTAGCGGGAGCTCAAATGAGCAGATCTTC
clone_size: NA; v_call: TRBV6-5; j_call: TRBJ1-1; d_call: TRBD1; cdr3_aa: CASSLTPGQGTAFF; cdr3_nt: TGTGCCAGCAGTTTAACGCCGGGACAGGGTACAGCTTTCTTT
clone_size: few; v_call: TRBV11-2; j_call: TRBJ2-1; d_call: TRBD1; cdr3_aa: CASSRRTGEQFF; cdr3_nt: TGTGCCAGCAGCCGGAGGACAGGGGAGCAGTTCTTC
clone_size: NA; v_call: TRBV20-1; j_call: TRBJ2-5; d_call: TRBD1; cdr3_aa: CSARDTGTGDGKTQYF; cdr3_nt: TGCAGTGCTAGAGATACGGGGACAGGGGACGGCAAAACCCAGTACTTC
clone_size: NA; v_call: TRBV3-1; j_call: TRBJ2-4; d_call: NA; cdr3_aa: CASSQGDTSLAKNIQYF; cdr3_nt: TGTGCCAGCAGCCAGGGGGACACATCCCTAGCCAAAAACATTCAGTACTTC
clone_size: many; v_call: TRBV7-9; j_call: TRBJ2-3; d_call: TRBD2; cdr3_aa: CASSLSLAGADTQYF; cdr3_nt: TGTGCCAGCAGCTTATCACTAGCGGGAGCAGATACGCAGTATTTT
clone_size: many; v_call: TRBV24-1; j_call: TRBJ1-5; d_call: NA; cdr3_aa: CATSDSRAFQPQHF; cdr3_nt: TGTGCCACCAGTGACAGCAGGGCATTCCAGCCCCAGCATTTT
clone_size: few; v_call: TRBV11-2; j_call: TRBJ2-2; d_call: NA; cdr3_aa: CASSLAPNTGELFF; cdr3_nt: TGTGCCAGCAGCTTAGCCCCCAACACCGGGGAGCTGTTTTTT
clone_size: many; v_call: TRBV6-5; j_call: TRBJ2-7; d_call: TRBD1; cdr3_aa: CASSHPGQVYEQYF; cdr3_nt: TGTGCCAGCAGCCACCCGGGACAGGTATACGAGCAGTACTTC
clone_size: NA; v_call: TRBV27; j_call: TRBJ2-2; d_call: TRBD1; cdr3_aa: CASFSGTGVAGELFF; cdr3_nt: TGTGCCAGCTTCTCCGGGACAGGGGTCGCCGGGGAGCTGTTTTTT
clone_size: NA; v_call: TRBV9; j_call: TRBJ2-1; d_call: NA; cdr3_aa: CASSVGDPAVNEQFF; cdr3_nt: TGTGCCAGCAGCGTAGGGGACCCCGCCGTCAATGAGCAGTTCTTC
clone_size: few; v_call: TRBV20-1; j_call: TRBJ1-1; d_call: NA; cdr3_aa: CSAREGSGTEAFF; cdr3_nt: TGCAGTGCTAGAGAAGGGTCCGGGACTGAAGCTTTCTTT
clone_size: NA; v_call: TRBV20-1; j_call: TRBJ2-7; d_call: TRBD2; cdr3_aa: CSVPGLAGGPTYEQYF; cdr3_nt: TGCAGTGTCCCCGGACTAGCGGGAGGCCCCACCTACGAGCAGTACTTC
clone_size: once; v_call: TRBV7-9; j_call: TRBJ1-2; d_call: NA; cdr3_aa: CASSFLTRHTF; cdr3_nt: TGTGCCAGCAGCTTTCTGACACGGCACACCTTC
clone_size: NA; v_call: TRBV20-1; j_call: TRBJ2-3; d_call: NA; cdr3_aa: CSAALRGSTDTQYF; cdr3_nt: TGCAGTGCCGCCCTCCGGGGGAGCACAGATACGCAGTATTTT
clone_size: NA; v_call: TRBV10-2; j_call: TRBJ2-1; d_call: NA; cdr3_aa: CASRRNYNEQFF; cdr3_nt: TGCGCCAGCAGGCGCAACTACAATGAGCAGTTCTTC
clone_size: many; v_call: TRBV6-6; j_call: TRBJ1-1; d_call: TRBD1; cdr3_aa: CATRDRDEAFF; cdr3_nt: TGTGCCACCAGGGACAGGGATGAAGCTTTCTTT
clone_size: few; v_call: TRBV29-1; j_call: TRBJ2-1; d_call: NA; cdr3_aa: CSVPPGPVLDEQFF; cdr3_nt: TGCAGCGTTCCTCCGGGCCCCGTACTCGATGAGCAGTTCTTC
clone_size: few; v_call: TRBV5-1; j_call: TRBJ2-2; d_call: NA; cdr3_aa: CASSYSGQDTGELFF; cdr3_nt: TGCGCCAGCAGCTATTCGGGGCAGGACACCGGGGAGCTGTTTTTT
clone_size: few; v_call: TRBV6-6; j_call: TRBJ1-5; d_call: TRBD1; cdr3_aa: CASSYRETGGDQPQHF; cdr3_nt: TGTGCCAGCAGTTACAGGGAGACAGGGGGCGATCAGCCCCAGCATTTT
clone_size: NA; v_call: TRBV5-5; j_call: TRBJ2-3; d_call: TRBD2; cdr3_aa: CASRSAGTSGNTQYF; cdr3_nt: TGTGCCAGCAGGTCCGCCGGGACTAGCGGGAATACGCAGTATTTT
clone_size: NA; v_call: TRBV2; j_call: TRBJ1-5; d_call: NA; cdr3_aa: CASSGDWTAYNQPQHF; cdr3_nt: TGTGCCAGCAGTGGAGATTGGACAGCTTACAATCAGCCCCAGCATTTT
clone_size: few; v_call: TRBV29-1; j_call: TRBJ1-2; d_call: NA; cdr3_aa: CSVRSVNGYTF; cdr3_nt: TGCAGCGTAAGGTCGGTGAATGGCTACACCTTC
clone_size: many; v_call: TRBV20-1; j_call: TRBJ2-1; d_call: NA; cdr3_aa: CSARVLGGLAFGEQFF; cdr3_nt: TGCAGTGCTAGAGTGCTCGGGGGACTCGCCTTCGGAGAGCAGTTCTTC
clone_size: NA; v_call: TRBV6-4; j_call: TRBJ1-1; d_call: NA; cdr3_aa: CASSDSAKAEAFF; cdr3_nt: TGTGCCAGCAGTGACTCGGCAAAAGCTGAAGCTTTCTTT
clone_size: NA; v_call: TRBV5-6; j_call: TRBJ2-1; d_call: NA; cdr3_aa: CASSFRGANYNEQFF; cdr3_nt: TGTGCCAGCAGCTTTCGGGGGGCCAACTACAATGAGCAGTTCTTC
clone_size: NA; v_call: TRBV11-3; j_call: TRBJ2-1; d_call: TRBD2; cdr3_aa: CASSLDQGLAGGSF; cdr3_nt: TGTGCCAGCAGCTTAGATCAGGGACTAGCGGGGGGTTCGTTC
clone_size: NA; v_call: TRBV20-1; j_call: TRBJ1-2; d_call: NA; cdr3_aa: CSARDPGAKYGYTF; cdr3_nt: TGCAGTGCTAGAGATCCGGGGGCGAAATATGGCTACACCTTC
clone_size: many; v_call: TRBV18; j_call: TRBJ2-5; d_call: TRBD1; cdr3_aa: CASSRRDSIQETQYF; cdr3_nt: TGTGCCAGCTCCCGCCGGGACAGTATACAAGAGACCCAGTACTTC
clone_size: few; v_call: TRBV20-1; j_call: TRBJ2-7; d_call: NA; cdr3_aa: CSAEWGYEQYF; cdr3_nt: TGCAGTGCTGAGTGGGGCTACGAGCAGTACTTC
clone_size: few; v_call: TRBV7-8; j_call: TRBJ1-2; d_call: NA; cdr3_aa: CASSLAGRSYGYTF; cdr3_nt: TGTGCCAGCAGCTTAGCGGGACGGAGCTATGGCTACACCTTC
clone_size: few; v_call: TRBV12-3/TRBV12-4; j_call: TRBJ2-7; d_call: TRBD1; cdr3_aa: CASSSTGVTPYEQYF; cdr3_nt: TGTGCCAGCAGTTCTACAGGGGTTACGCCCTACGAGCAGTACTTC